The 27 T cell receptor beta chains reported below all come from one sample, sequenced in a study of spatial heterogeneity in lung cancer. Study-level results: Tumoral mutation counts were tracked by counts of expanded intratumoral alpha and beta TCRs.

TCRdb fed the 5' RACE reads into MiXCR, producing one record per CDR3 protein. Counted here are about 18,000 distinct CDR3 sequences, around 6.5% occurring once; the ten biggest clones make up more than 3%. The antigens of these receptors remain unknown. Time point defined: sample taken at primary tumor resection. Sequencing used lung tumor tissue, obtained at surgery. Receptors were obtained from a female donor with early-stage non-small cell lung cancer.

This clonotype was observed many times. V is TRBV28 and J is TRBJ2-2; 7 nucleotides match TRBD2. This CDR3 contains 16 residues. Germline V CDR1 and CDR2: MDHEN, SYDVKM. Trimming at V came to 3 bases and at J to 5 bases, leaving 9 bases not matched to a gene. The CDR3 sequence: CASSFSSRGGTGELFF. In DNA, the CDR3 is TGTGCCAGCAGTTTCAGCTCGAGGGGAGGGACCGGGGAGCTGTTTTTT.

This clonotype was detected a few times. V gene TRBV7-2 combines with J gene TRBJ1-4; no clear D. V lost 7 bases, J lost 7 bases, and 13 bases lay in between. The CDR3 is 13 amino acids. Per germline, CDR1 SGHTA and CDR2 FQGNSA. As DNA, the CDR3 is TGTGCCAGCACTCCGGCGCGGGGTGAAAAACTGTTTTTT. Amino acid sequence: CASTPARGEKLFF.

This clonotype appeared many times. The chain recombines TRBV27 with TRBJ2-3; 10 bases are a match to TRBD1. Germline V CDR1 and CDR2: MNHEY, SMNVEV (reference sequence). J gave up 4 bases and V 6 bases, and 7 bases lay outside the gene matches. This CDR3 has 15 amino acids. The CDR3 loop reads CASRDRGGGPDTQYF. CDR3 DNA sequence: TGTGCCAGCAGGGACAGGGGGGGAGGTCCAGATACGCAGTATTTT.

In its sample, this clonotype was seen many times. The chain uses TRBV27 and TRBJ1-1; D possibly corresponds to TRBD1 (6 bases). CDR1 is MNHEY and CDR2 is SMNVEV in the germline V gene (reference sequence). The CDR3 runs to 12 residues. The V end lost 2 bases, the J end lost 12 bases, and 13 bases lay between the germline ends. This CDR3 reads CASSLIQGRPFF. Written as DNA, the CDR3 is TGTGCCAGCAGTTTAATCCAGGGGCGGCCTTTCTTT.

By sample share, this clonotype is medium-sized (0.01 to 0.1%). J is TRBJ1-1 and V is TRBV3-1, with TRBD1 as a possible D gene (5 bases). CDR1 is LGHDT, CDR2 YNNKEL, per germline (reference sequence). V lost 0 bases, J lost 11 bases, and 19 bases lay in between. CDR3 length: 15 amino acids. The CDR3 DNA follows: TGTGCCAGCAGCCAAGATACAAGTGGCAGGGCCTCGGCTTTCTTT. Amino acid sequence: CASSQDTSGRASAFF.

This clonotype was observed many times. This CDR3 is CSARRTSSNEQFF. CDR3 sequence (DNA): TGCAGTGCTAGGAGGACTAGTAGCAATGAGCAGTTCTTC. V is TRBV20-1 and J is TRBJ2-1; 7 bases line up with TRBD2. CDR1 is DFQATT and CDR2 is SNEGSKA in the germline V gene (reference sequence). CDR3 length: 13 residues. V dropped 3 bases and J dropped 6; count of bases not matched to a gene: 5.

This clonotype was observed at least ten times. V and J are TRBV6-2 or TRBV6-3 and TRBJ2-7, with D perhaps assigned TRBD1 or TRBD2 (5 bases each). Germline-derived CDR1 and CDR2 are MNHEY and SVGEGT. The germline V and J ends were trimmed by 7 bases and 4 bases, with 17 bases remaining between them. The CDR3 has 14 amino acids. CDR3 region: CASTRDGEKYEQYF. CDR3 sequence (DNA): TGTGCCAGCACCCGGGACGGAGAAAAGTACGAGCAGTACTTC.

This clonotype was seen many times. The chain's CDR3 is CSAPPPGQGRTNEKLFF. CDR3 bases: TGCAGTGCTCCTCCCCCGGGACAGGGTCGTACTAATGAAAAACTGTTTTTT. The chain recombines TRBV20-1 with TRBJ1-4; TRBD1 matches at 9 bases. This CDR3 has 17 amino acids. Per germline, CDR1 DFQATT and CDR2 SNEGSKA (reference sequence). Trimming at V came to 5 bases and at J to 2 bases, leaving 12 bases not matched to a gene.

This clonotype has ten or more counts. Written as DNA, the CDR3 is TGTGCCAGCAGCCTGAGCGGGAGGGGGCAGTTCTTC. It encodes CASSLSGRGQFF. This chain links TRBV7-2 with TRBJ2-1, with 10 bases fitting TRBD2. J was trimmed by 12 bases and V by 5 bases; bases with no gene match: 4. The germline V gene encodes CDR1 SGHTA and CDR2 FQGNSA. This CDR3 is 12 amino acids long. Full variable domain (rest looked up from reference TRBV7-2 and TRBJ2-1): GAGVSQSPSNKVTEKGKDVELRCDPISGHTALYWYRQSLGQGLEFLIYFQGNSAPDKSGLPSDRFSAERTGGSVSTLTIQRTQQEDSAVYLCASSLSGRGQFFGPGTRLTVL.

A word on this clonotype: A much larger clone differs from this one at a single base, so this may be a read error. V is TRBV20-1 and J is TRBJ2-3; D may be TRBD1 (7 bases). This CDR3 has 16 residues. Germline V gene data show CDR1 as DFQATT and CDR2 as SNEGSKA (reference sequence). In DNA form, the CDR3 reads TGCAGTGCTAGAAGTTTGCGGGGACAGTTGACAGATAGGCAGTATTTT. Translating it yields CSARSLRGQLTDRQYF.

This clonotype was picked up many times. The chain recombines TRBV9 with TRBJ1-1; 8 nucleotides align to TRBD1. V was pared by 3 bases and J by 3 bases, with 10 bases of the junction left unmatched. CDR1 is SGDLS and CDR2 is YYNGEE in the germline V gene. The CDR3 totals 16 residues. CDR3 residues: CASSETGQGRYTEAFF. CDR3 DNA: TGTGCCAGCAGCGAGACAGGACAGGGCCGATACACTGAAGCTTTCTTT.

This clonotype was seen ten or more times. V usage is TRBV29-1 and J usage is TRBJ2-3, with 11 nucleotides matching TRBD2. Per germline, CDR1 SQVTM and CDR2 ANQGSEA. The CDR3 is 14 amino acids. V was pared by 6 bases and J by 5 bases, with 7 bases of the junction left unmatched. The DNA for the CDR3 is TGCAGCGTGGTGACTAGCGGGAAAAGAGATACGCAGTATTTT. This gives the protein CSVVTSGKRDTQYF.

This clonotype was recorded many times. The chain employs TRBV12-3 or TRBV12-4 and TRBJ1-1, with D possibly TRBD1 on 5 matching bases. CDR3 length equals 11 residues. The V end lost 4 bases, the J end lost 10 bases, and 10 bases lay between the germline ends. CDR3 sequence: CASSSRDGAFF. Here the CDR3 DNA reads TGTGCCAGCAGTTCACGGGACGGAGCTTTCTTT.

This clonotype was seen a few times. This rearrangement joins TRBV29-1 to TRBJ2-1, with D possibly matching TRBD1 (6 bases). CDR1 SQVTM and CDR2 ANQGSEA come from the germline V gene. V was trimmed by 4 bases and J by 9 bases, leaving 19 bases between them. The CDR3 covers 14 residues. The DNA for the CDR3 is TGCAGCGTTGGATTTGGTCCCGGCAGGGGTGAGCAGTTCTTC. Protein sequence: CSVGFGPGRGEQFF.

This clonotype counts as medium-sized. This chain uses TRBV28 with TRBJ2-3; D is unresolved. V was shortened by 8 bases and J by 0 bases, with 6 bases between the two germline ends. The germline V gene encodes CDR1 MDHEN and CDR2 SYDVKM. The CDR3 runs 12 residues. The CDR3 coding sequence is TGTGCCAGCGGTATCAGCACAGATACGCAGTATTTT. Translating it yields CASGISTDTQYF.

This chain uses TRBV6-2 or TRBV6-3 with TRBJ2-7; D is possibly TRBD1 or TRBD2 (5 bases each). This CDR3 spans 14 amino acids. With 8 bases removed from V and 3 bases from J, the gap between germline ends came to 17 bases. CDR1 and CDR2 (germline): MNHEY, SVGEGT. DNA for the CDR3: TGTGCCAGCCAAGAGACCGGGACGCTCTACGAGCAGTACTTC. As protein: CASQETGTLYEQYF.

This chain joins TRBV4-1 and TRBJ1-6; TRBD1 matches 8 bases. After removal of 1 base from V and 3 bases from J, the junction contained 8 bases not matched to a gene. The CDR3 sequence is 18 residues long. Germline V gene data show CDR1 as MGHRA and CDR2 as YSYEKL. This chain's CDR3 is CASSQGPTGVDYNSPLHF. CDR3 coding DNA: TGCGCCAGCAGCCAAGGGCCGACAGGGGTCGACTATAATTCACCCCTCCACTTT.

The J gene is TRBJ1-5, the V gene TRBV20-1, with D possibly being TRBD1 (5 bases). Trimming shortened V by 6 bases and J by 7 bases, and 7 bases separated the two germline ends. This CDR3 has 10 residues. The germline CDR1 and CDR2 sequences are DFQATT and SNEGSKA (reference sequence). This CDR3 reads CSAGPQPQHF. The CDR3 nucleotides are TGCAGTGCGGGACCCCAGCCCCAGCATTTT.

The V and J genes are TRBV2 and TRBJ1-2; 9 nucleotides line up with TRBD1. The CDR3 has 12 residues. Germline CDR1 reads SNHLY; CDR2 reads FYNNEI. J lost 8 bases, V lost 4 bases, and 2 bases had no gene match. The CDR3 region has the DNA TGTGCCAGCAGTGGGACAGGGGACGGCTACACCTTC. This sequence encodes CASSGTGDGYTF.

This clonotype was detected ten times or more. V and J are TRBV5-1 and TRBJ2-3; the D gene is possibly TRBD1 (6 bases). Germline V lookup: CDR1 SGHRS, CDR2 YFSETQ. The CDR3 sequence is 16 residues long. Trimming removed 3 bases from V and 6 bases from J, with 20 bases in between. The CDR3 region has the DNA TGCGCCAGCAGCTCCACAGGGAATACCTATGCCGATACGCAGTATTTT. Protein: CASSSTGNTYADTQYF.

Many counts were recorded for this clonotype. The rearrangement links TRBV6-2 or TRBV6-3 to TRBJ2-5; D gene uncertain. The germline gives CDR1 MNHEY, CDR2 SVGEGT. V lost 3 bases and J lost 5, with 7 bases in between. The CDR3 consists of 12 residues. Written as DNA, the CDR3 is TGTGCCAGCAGTTATGGTTGGGAGACCCAGTACTTC. Its protein product is CASSYGWETQYF.

In this sample, this clonotype turned up many times. V is TRBV20-1 and J is TRBJ1-1; D possibly corresponds to TRBD1 (6 bases). The CDR3 length is 19 residues. V lost 6 bases and J lost 2, with 31 bases in between. Germline V lookup: CDR1 DFQATT, CDR2 SNEGSKA (reference sequence). CDR3 residues: CSANRVNGLVRGFNTEAFF. CDR3 in DNA: TGCAGTGCAAACAGGGTAAATGGGTTAGTACGAGGCTTCAACACTGAAGCTTTCTTT.

This clonotype appeared many times. The chain combines TRBV28 with TRBJ1-2, with D hard to call. The germline V gene has CDR1 MDHEN and CDR2 SYDVKM. V shed 7 bases and J shed 8 bases, with 23 bases lying between them. This CDR3 region has 15 residues. The CDR3 protein is CASISSPVTAVGYTF. The CDR3 DNA sequence: TGTGCCAGCATCTCTTCCCCGGTGACGGCGGTAGGCTACACCTTC.

This clonotype has ten or more counts. This chain links TRBV30 with TRBJ1-5; D is perhaps TRBD1 (6 bases). The germline V gene encodes CDR1 GTSNPN and CDR2 SVGIG (reference sequence). Trimming removed 2 bases from V and 3 bases from J, with 8 bases in between. This CDR3 has 13 amino acids. In nucleotides, the CDR3 is TGTGCCTGGAGTTCGGGGGCCAATCAGCCCCAGCATTTT. Its translation: CAWSSGANQPQHF. Full variable domain (remainder filled in from reference TRBV30 and TRBJ1-5): SQTIHQWPATLVQPVGSPLSLECTVEGTSNPNLYWYRQAAGRGLQLLFYSVGIGQISSEVPQNLSASRPQDRQFILSSKKLLLSDSGFYLCAWSSGANQPQHFGDGTRLSIL.

This clonotype is medium-sized within its sample. This chain uses TRBV7-2 with TRBJ1-5; 7 positions match TRBD1. The CDR3 sequence is 14 residues long. The V gene's germline CDR1 is SGHTA and CDR2 FQGNSA. J lost 11 bases, V lost 5 bases, and 12 bases had no gene match. CDR3: CASSRFDRVVTQHF. In nucleotides, the CDR3 is TGTGCCAGCAGCCGATTCGACAGGGTTGTGACCCAGCATTTT.

Ten or more counts support this clonotype. The CDR3 coding sequence is TGTGCCAGCACCGTCTCCCCATATGTTTCCGACGAGCAGTACTTC. As protein: CASTVSPYVSDEQYF. The chain is built from TRBV7-2 and TRBJ2-7; unclear D gene. CDR3 length: 15 amino acids. Trimming removed 7 bases from V and 5 bases from J, with 21 bases in between. CDR1 and CDR2 from the germline V gene are SGHTA and FQGNSA.

In this sample, this clonotype turned up many times. J is TRBJ2-7 and V is TRBV9; 8 positions agree with TRBD1. The CDR3 extends over 18 amino acids. Germline CDR1 is SGDLS and CDR2 is YYNGEE. Trimming removed 0 bases from V and 4 bases from J; junction bases left unmatched: 15. CDR3 region: CASSVAGVAGQGRYEQYF. In DNA form, the CDR3 reads TGTGCCAGCAGCGTAGCCGGGGTGGCCGGACAGGGAAGATACGAGCAGTACTTC.